Here is one T cell receptor beta chain with its context. Its antigen is as yet unknown. Germline CDR1 reads LNHDA; CDR2 reads SQIVND (reference sequence). V shed 10 bases, J shed 0 bases, and the junction held 8 bases outside the gene matches. The CDR3 consists of 15 residues. Unstimulated regulatory T cells (CD4+CD25+CD127-), CD4+CD25- non-regulatory cells, CD4 and CD8 cells were FACS-sorted from thawed PBMCs. The record originates from a study of Tregs in tolerant kidney transplant recipients. Sequencing used immunoSEQ multiplex PCR; TCRdb keeps in-frame clones, though not all of them. The data show under 300,000 clones, with about 86% seen just once and less than 0.75% held by the top ten. Study observations and caveats: Tregs expanded with activated donor B cells seemed most donor-specific. This study did not directly address biological reproducibility.

The source material was CD4+ T cells from blood. V usage is TRBV19 and J usage is TRBJ1-3; 8 nucleotides match TRBD1. This receptor was taken from a human donor in good health. This CDR3 reads CATNGQGNSGNTIYF. CDR3 nucleotides: TGTGCCACCAATGGACAGGGAAACTCTGGAAACACCATATATTTT.